Each of the 6 T cell receptor beta chains below was sequenced from the same sample in a study of blood T cell repertoires in COVID-19. The protocol was immunoSEQ multiplex PCR, while the TCRdb copy is restricted to in-frame clones and leaves out a portion. The sample lists 100,000 or so clones; 91% were seen once. Sample: peripheral blood. These receptors were obtained from a man in his sixties with acute or convalescent COVID-19.

The chain is built from TRBV6-5 and TRBJ2-4, with 10 positions matching TRBD1. V shed 6 bases, J shed 9 bases, and the junction held 8 bases outside the gene matches. Germline V gene data show CDR1 as MNHEY and CDR2 as SVGAGI. The CDR3 consists of 14 residues. CDR3 sequence reads: CASRSGTGAVIQYF. In nucleotides, the CDR3 is TGTGCCAGCAGGTCCGGGACAGGGGCAGTCATTCAGTACTTC.

This rearrangement joins TRBV11-3 to TRBJ2-1; a weak D match, TRBD2 (6 bases). Germline CDR1 and CDR2: SGHNT and YENEEA. V lost 5 bases and J 6 bases, leaving 11 bases between the germline ends. The CDR3 is made up of 13 amino acids. CDR3 residues: CASSPGTSNEQFF. CDR3 coding DNA: TGTGCCAGCAGCCCCGGGACTTCCAATGAGCAGTTCTTC.

The chain combines TRBV3-1 (or the pseudogene TRBV3-2) with TRBJ2-3; TRBD1 agrees at 9 bases. The V segment lost 5 bases and the J segment 3 bases; nucleotides outside the gene matches: 6. The CDR3 runs to 15 residues. The V gene's germline CDR1 is LGHDT and CDR2 YNNKEL (reference sequence). Here the CDR3 reads CASSFRQGVTDTQYF. The CDR3 nucleotides read TGTGCCAGCAGCTTTCGACAGGGGGTTACAGATACGCAGTATTTT.

CDR3: CASSPGQGARVETQYF. The CDR3 DNA follows: TGTGCCAGCAGCCCGGGACAGGGGGCGAGGGTGGAGACCCAGTACTTC. This chain links TRBV7-9 with TRBJ2-5; 12 bases are shared with TRBD1. Germline values: CDR1 SEHNR, CDR2 FQNEAQ (reference sequence). The V segment lost 5 bases and the J segment 5 bases; nucleotides outside the gene matches: 9. The CDR3 spans 16 residues.

With regard to this clone: One junction end does not reproduce the germline sequence, and a read error may be involved. The chain couples TRBV7-2 to TRBJ2-3, with D tentatively TRBD2 (5 bases). This CDR3 has 16 residues. The germline V gene has CDR1 SGHTA and CDR2 FQGNSA. DNA of the CDR3: TGTGCCAGCAGCTTAGTTGGCGGGTCTCCTTCAGATGCGCAGTATTTT. It is translated as CASSLVGGSPSDAQYF.

The V and J genes are TRBV30 and TRBJ2-7, with 13 positions matching TRBD2. In germline, CDR1 is GTSNPN, CDR2 SVGIG (reference sequence). The CDR3 contains 15 residues. The trim removed 1 base at V and 6 bases at J, leaving 6 bases unmatched. The CDR3 DNA sequence: TGTGCCTGGAGTGGCGGACTAGCGGGAGCCTCCGAGCAGTACTTC. As protein: CAWSGGLAGASEQYF. The full variable domain, its missing parts supplied by reference TRBV30 and TRBJ2-7, is SQTIHQWPATLVQPVGSPLSLECTVEGTSNPNLYWYRQAAGRGLQLLFYSVGIGQISSEVPQNLSASRPQDRQFILSSKKLLLSDSGFYLCAWSGGLAGASEQYFGPGTRLTVT.